This is a list of T cell receptor beta chains from one sample in a study of T-cell reconstitution after alpha-beta-depleted transplantation in children. Each CDR3 protein is one row after TCRdb ran MiXCR on the PCR reads. This sample has hundreds of thousands of distinct CDR3 sequences, with 13% found just once. This specimen consisted of PBMCs, mostly from graft donor cells, obtained 360 days after TCRalphabeta/CD19-depleted stem cell transplant. Receptors originate from a male patient under 18 who had a stem cell transplant for acute myeloid leukemia, so the T cells may come from the graft donor. CDR3s include the opening cysteine and the closing phenylalanine or tryptophan. A D gene is named only where the DNA matches it firmly. Clone size is stated in some rows and not others, as once, few, many or a class when expanded.

clone_size | j_call | d_call | v_call | cdr3_nt | cdr3_aa
few | TRBJ2-5 | TRBD2 | TRBV2 | TGTGCCAGCCCCGAAGGAACGGGAGGGCCAAAGGAGACCCAGTACTTC | CASPEGTGGPKETQYF
many | TRBJ2-1 | TRBD2 | TRBV10-3 | TGTGCCATCAGTGAGTCACTAGCGGGAGCGATATACAATGAGCAGTTCTTC | CAISESLAGAIYNEQFF
- | TRBJ2-7 | - | TRBV12-3/TRBV12-4 | TGTGCCAGCAGTCGAGCGGTAGGGGTTTCCTACGAGCAGTACTTC | CASSRAVGVSYEQYF
- | TRBJ2-5 | - | TRBV29-1 | TGCCCCTTTAGCGAGGAGACCCAGTACTTC | CPFSEETQYF
few | TRBJ2-7 | - | TRBV6-5 | TGTGCCAGCAAGTTCTTGATATCGAGGAACGAGCAGTACTTC | CASKFLISRNEQYF
- | TRBJ1-2 | - | TRBV29-1 | TGCAGCGTTGAGCTTCGGGACGGCTATGGCTACACCTTC | CSVELRDGYGYTF
- | TRBJ2-2 | TRBD1 | TRBV15 | TGTGCCACCAGCATCGGACAGGGCTGGACCGGGGAGCTGTTTTTT | CATSIGQGWTGELFF
few | TRBJ2-1 | TRBD1 | TRBV7-9 | TGTGCCAGCAGCGGACACAGGGGTGTGTCCTACAATGAGCAGTTCTTC | CASSGHRGVSYNEQFF
few | TRBJ1-4 | - | TRBV6-1 | TGTGCCAGCAGGCTGGGACGGAATAATGAAAAACTGTTTTTT | CASRLGRNNEKLFF
- | TRBJ1-3 | - | TRBV10-3 | TGTGCCATCAGTGAGTCTCGACCCCACACCATATATTTT | CAISESRPHTIYF
- | TRBJ2-7 | TRBD1 | TRBV20-1 | TGCAGTGCTAGAGGCGGCAGGGGGCTATACGAGCAGTACTTC | CSARGGRGLYEQYF
few | TRBJ2-5 | - | TRBV6-2/TRBV6-3 | TGTGCCAGCAGTGCAAAGATCAAGTTGGAGACCCAGTACTTC | CASSAKIKLETQYF
- | TRBJ1-6 | - | TRBV20-1 | TGCAGTGCCACTATCGTAGATTCACCCCTCCACTTT | CSATIVDSPLHF
many | TRBJ2-7 | TRBD2 | TRBV5-1 | TGCGCCAGCAGGAACCTAGCGGCGACCTACGAGCAGTACTTC | CASRNLAATYEQYF
few | TRBJ2-2 | TRBD2 | TRBV9 | TGTGCCAGCAGCGTAGTAGCGGGAGGGAACACCGGGGAGCTGTTTTTT | CASSVVAGGNTGELFF
few | TRBJ1-5 | - | TRBV20-1 | TGCAGTGCTAGAGTAGGGCAGGGCGCCAATCAGCCCCAGCATTTT | CSARVGQGANQPQHF
- | TRBJ2-1 | - | TRBV25-1 | TGTGCCAGCAGTGAATGGGACCCCAATTACAATGAGCAGTTCTTC | CASSEWDPNYNEQFF
many | TRBJ2-1 | - | TRBV18 | TGTGCCAGCTCACCCCTAGCTGGTGAGCAGTTCTTC | CASSPLAGEQFF
few | TRBJ2-1 | - | TRBV6-2/TRBV6-3 | TGTGCCACCCGCGACAATGAGCAGTTCTTC | CATRDNEQFF
- | TRBJ2-3 | TRBD2 | TRBV10-3 | TGTGCCATCAGAGGACTAGCGGGAGAGACAGATACGCAGTATTTT | CAIRGLAGETDTQYF
- | TRBJ1-6 | - | TRBV6-5 | TGTGCCAGCAGTTACGTATCCTATAATTCACCCCTCCACTTT | CASSYVSYNSPLHF
few | TRBJ2-3 | - | TRBV29-1 | TGCAGCGTTAGGGCCCGGGTAGGGAATACGCAGTATTTT | CSVRARVGNTQYF
few | TRBJ2-7 | TRBD1 | TRBV12-3/TRBV12-4 | TGTGCCAGCAGCCAGACAGGGCTCTTCCCAGGCGAGCAGTACTTC | CASSQTGLFPGEQYF